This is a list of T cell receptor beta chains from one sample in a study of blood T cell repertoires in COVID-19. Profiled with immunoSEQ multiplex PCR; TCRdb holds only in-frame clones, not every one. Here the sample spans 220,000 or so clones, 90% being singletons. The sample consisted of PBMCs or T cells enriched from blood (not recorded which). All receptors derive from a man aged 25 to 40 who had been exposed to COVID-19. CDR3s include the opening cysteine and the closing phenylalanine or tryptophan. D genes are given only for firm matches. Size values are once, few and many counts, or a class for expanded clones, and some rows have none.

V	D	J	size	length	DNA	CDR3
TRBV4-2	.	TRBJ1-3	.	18	TGTGCCAGCAGCCAAGATCCCACAGGAGGGGCTACTGGAAACACCATATATTTT	CASSQDPTGGATGNTIYF
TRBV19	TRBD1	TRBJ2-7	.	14	TGTGCCAGTAGTCCTCAGACAGGGTCCTACGAGCAGTACTTC	CASSPQTGSYEQYF
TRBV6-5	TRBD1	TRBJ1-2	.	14	TGTGCCAGCAGTTACCTGGGACAGGGAGATGGCTACACCTTC	CASSYLGQGDGYTF
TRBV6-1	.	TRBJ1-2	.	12	TGTGCCAGCAGTGAAGCGGGGGGTGGCTACACCTTC	CASSEAGGGYTF
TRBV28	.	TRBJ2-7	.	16	TGTGCCAGTGGAGGCAGCCGCCGGAGATTTCGCTACGAGCAGTACTTC	CASGGSRRRFRYEQYF
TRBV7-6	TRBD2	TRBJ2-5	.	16	TGTGCCAGCAGCCTAAGGACTAGCGGGGCCCAAGAGACCCAGTACTTC	CASSLRTSGAQETQYF
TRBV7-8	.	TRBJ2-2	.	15	TGTGCCAGCAGCCCCCTCAGGGTCCCCACCGGGGAGCTGTTTTTT	CASSPLRVPTGELFF
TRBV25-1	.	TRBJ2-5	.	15	TGTGCCAGCAGTGAAGGTGACAGCCCCATTGAGACCCAGTACTTC	CASSEGDSPIETQYF
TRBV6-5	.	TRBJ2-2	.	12	TGTGCCAGCTCCTTAAGGGGCGGGGAGCTGTTTTTT	CASSLRGGELFF
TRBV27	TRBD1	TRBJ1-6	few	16	TGTGCCAGCAGTTTAAGAGGGACAGGGGGTAATTCACCCCTCCACTTT	CASSLRGTGGNSPLHF
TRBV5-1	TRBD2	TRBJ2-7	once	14	TGCGCCAGCAGAGGGAGGGGGACTAGATACGAGCAGTACTTC	CASRGRGTRYEQYF
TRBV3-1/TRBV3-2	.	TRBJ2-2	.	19	TGTGCCAGCAGCCACCAACACCAACGGACAGCTGGTAGCCTGGGGGAGCTGTTTTTT	CASSHQHQRTAGSLGELFF
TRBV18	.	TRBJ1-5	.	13	TGTGCCAGCTCAATGGAGGGTGACCAGCCCCAGCATTTT	CASSMEGDQPQHF
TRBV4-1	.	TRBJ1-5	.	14	TGCGCCAGCAGCCAAGCCCCTGAGGGTCAGCCCCAGCATTTT	CASSQAPEGQPQHF
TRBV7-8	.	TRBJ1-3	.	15	TGTGCCAGCAGCTTGGGGACGGGAGAGGGAAACACCATATATTTT	CASSLGTGEGNTIYF
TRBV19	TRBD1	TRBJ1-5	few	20	TGTGCCAGTAGTATCACCGCGGGAGGACAGGGGGGTCCCTTTGGTCAGCCCCAGCATTTT	CASSITAGGQGGPFGQPQHF
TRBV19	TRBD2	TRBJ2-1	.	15	TGTGCCAGTAGATTCACGTCTAGCGGCGGCAATGAGCAGTTCTTC	CASRFTSSGGNEQFF
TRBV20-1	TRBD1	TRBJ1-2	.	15	TGCAGTGCTAGTTCTTCCGGGACAGGAAACTATGGCTACACCTTC	CSASSSGTGNYGYTF
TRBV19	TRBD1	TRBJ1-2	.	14	TGTGCCAGTAGTATCGACAGGGATCACTATGGCTACACCTTC	CASSIDRDHYGYTF
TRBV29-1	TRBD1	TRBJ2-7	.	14	TGCAGCGTTGTCTATCAGGGGGCCTTGGACGAGCAGTACTTC	CSVVYQGALDEQYF
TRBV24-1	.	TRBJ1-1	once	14	TGTGCCACCAGTGATTTGGCCCAGGGTTGTGGGGCTTTCTTT	CATSDLAQGCGAFF
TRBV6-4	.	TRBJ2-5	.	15	TGTGCCAGCAGTGACGCAGTAGGCGGTCAAGAGACCCAGTACTTC	CASSDAVGGQETQYF
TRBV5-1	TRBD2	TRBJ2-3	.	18	TGCGCCAGCAGCTTGAGAGGACTAGCGGGGGGAACCACAGATACGCAGTATTTT	CASSLRGLAGGTTDTQYF
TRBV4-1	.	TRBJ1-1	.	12	TGCGCCAGCAGCCAAGGAGGTAGTGAAGCTTTCTTT	CASSQGGSEAFF
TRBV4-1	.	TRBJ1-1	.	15	TGCGCCAGCAGCCAAGATAGAGGGGCGGGACGTAGAGCTTTCTTT	CASSQDRGAGRRAFF
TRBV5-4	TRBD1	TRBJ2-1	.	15	TGTGCCAGCAGCTTGGGGACAGGGGGCTATAGTGAGCAGTTCTTC	CASSLGTGGYSEQFF
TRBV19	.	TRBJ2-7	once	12	TGTGCCAGTAGTATTTGGGGGGACGAGCAGTACTTC	CASSIWGDEQYF
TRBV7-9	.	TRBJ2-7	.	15	TGTGCCAGCAGCTTGGGGGGGACATCCTCCTACGAGCAGTACTTC	CASSLGGTSSYEQYF
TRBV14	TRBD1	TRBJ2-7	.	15	TGTGCCAGCAGCCCGACAGGGATGACCTCCTACGAGCAGTACTTC	CASSPTGMTSYEQYF
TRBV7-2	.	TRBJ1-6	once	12	TGTGCCAGCAGTTGGGGCAGGTCACCCCTCCACTTT	CASSWGRSPLHF
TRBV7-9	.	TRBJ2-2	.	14	TGTGCCAGCAGCTTTTGGGGCGAAGCCGGGGAGCTGTTTTTT	CASSFWGEAGELFF
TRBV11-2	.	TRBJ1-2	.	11	TGTGCCAGCAGCCGGGATTATGGCTACACCTTC	CASSRDYGYTF
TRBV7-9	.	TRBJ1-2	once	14	TGTGCCAGCAGCCCGATGGACAGCCCTGATGGCTACACCTTC	CASSPMDSPDGYTF
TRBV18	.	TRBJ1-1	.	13	TGTGCCAGCTCACGGGACATGAACACTGAAGCTTTCTTT	CASSRDMNTEAFF
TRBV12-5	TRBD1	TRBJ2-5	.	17	TGTGCTAGTGGTTTGAGGACAGGGGGCGAACTAGAAGAGACCCAGTACTTC	CASGLRTGGELEETQYF
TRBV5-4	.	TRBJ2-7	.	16	TGTGCCAGCAGCAATAGGATAGGTGCCACCTCGGGGGAGCAGTACTTC	CASSNRIGATSGEQYF
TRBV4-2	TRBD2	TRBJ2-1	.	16	TGTGCCAGCAGCCAAGAGGTTCTAGCGGGGGGCCATGAGCAGTTCTTC	CASSQEVLAGGHEQFF
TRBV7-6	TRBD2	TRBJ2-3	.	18	TGTGCCAGCAGCTCCCTCCCCCGGACTAGCGGGGGTGGAGATACGCAGTATTTT	CASSSLPRTSGGGDTQYF
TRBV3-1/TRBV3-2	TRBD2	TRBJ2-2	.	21	TGTGCCAGCAGCCATCCCCCCCCGGGACTAGCGGTACTCGCGAACACCGGGGAGCTGTTTTTT	CASSHPPPGLAVLANTGELFF
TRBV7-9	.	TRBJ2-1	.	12	TGTGCCAGCAGTCAGCCCGGAGGTGAGCAGTTCTTC	CASSQPGGEQFF
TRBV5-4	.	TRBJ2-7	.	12	TGTGCCAGCAGCTCGGACAGCTACGAGCAGTACTTC	CASSSDSYEQYF
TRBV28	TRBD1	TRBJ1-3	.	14	TGTGCCAGCAGTACAGGGGACTCTGGAAACACCATATATTTT	CASSTGDSGNTIYF